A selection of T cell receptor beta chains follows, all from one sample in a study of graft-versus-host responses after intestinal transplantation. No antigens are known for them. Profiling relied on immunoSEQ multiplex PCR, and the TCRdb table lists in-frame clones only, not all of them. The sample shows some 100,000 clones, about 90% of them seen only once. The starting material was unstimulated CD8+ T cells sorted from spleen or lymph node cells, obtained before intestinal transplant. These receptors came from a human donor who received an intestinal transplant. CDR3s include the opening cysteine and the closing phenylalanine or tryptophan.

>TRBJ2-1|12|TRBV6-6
CASSPPGNEQFF
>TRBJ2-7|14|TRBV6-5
CASSGSGAGYEQYF
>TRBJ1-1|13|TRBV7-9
CASNAWTGEAAFF
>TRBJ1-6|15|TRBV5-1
CASSLEGEENSPLHF
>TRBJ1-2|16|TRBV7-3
CASSLGPDRNHYGYTF
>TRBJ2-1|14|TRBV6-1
CASSSRGGLNEQFF
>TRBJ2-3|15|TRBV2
CASSEGQGNQDTQYF
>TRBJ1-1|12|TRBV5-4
CASSDQGTEAFF
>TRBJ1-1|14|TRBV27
CASSFSTARDGAFF
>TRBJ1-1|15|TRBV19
CASSIPGTPNTEAFF
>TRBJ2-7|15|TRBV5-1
CASSPLRDIIYEQYF
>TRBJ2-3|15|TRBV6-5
CASSPGGFGTDTQYF
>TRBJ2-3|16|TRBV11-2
CASSSPRGGGTDTQYF